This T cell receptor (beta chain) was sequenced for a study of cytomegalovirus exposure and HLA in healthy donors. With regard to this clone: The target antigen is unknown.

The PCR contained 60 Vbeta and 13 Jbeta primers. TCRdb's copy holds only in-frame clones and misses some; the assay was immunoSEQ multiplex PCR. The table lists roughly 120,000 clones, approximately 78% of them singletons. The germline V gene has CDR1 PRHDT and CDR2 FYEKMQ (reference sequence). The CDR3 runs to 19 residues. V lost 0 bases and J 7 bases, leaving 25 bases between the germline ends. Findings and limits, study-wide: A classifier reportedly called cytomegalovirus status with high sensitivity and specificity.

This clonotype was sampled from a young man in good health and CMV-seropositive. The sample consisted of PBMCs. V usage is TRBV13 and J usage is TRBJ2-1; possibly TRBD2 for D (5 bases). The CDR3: CASSLGLGEDYLRLNEQFF. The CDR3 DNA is TGTGCCAGCAGCTTAGGCCTAGGTGAAGACTACTTAAGATTGAATGAGCAGTTCTTC.